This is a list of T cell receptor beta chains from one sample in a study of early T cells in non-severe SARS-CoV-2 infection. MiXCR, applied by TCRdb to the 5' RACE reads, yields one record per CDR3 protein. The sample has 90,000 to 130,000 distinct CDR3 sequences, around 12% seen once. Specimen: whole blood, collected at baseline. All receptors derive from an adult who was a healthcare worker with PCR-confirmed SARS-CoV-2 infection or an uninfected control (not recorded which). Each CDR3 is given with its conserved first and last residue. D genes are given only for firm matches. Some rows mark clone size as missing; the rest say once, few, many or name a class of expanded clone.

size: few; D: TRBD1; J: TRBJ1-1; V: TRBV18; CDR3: CASSPNDRDSEAFF; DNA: TGTGCCAGCTCACCGAACGACCGGGACAGCGAAGCTTTCTTT
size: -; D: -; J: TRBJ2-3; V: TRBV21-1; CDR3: CASIRTSGSPDTQYF; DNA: TGTGCCAGCATCCGGACTAGCGGGAGCCCAGATACGCAGTATTTT
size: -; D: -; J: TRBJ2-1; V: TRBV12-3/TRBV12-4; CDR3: CASSLKGGQFF; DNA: TGTGCCAGCAGTCTTAAGGGAGGGCAGTTCTTC
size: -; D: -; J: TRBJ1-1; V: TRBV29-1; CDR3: CSVDGHPNTEAFF; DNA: TGCAGCGTTGACGGACACCCGAACACTGAAGCTTTCTTT
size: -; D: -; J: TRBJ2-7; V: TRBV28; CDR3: CASSLIAALEQYF; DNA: TGTGCCAGCAGTTTAATCGCAGCCCTCGAGCAGTACTTC
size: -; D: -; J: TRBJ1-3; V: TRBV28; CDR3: CASRPTESSGNTIYF; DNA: TGTGCCAGCAGACCAACGGAGAGCTCTGGAAACACCATATATTTT
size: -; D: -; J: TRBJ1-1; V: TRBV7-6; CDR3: CASSLAPPGEGTEAFF; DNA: TGTGCCAGCAGCTTAGCCCCTCCGGGGGAGGGCACTGAAGCTTTCTTT
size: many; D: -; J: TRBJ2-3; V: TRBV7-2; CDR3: CASSLGYTQYF; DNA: TGTGCCAGCAGCTTGGGTTATACGCAGTATTTT
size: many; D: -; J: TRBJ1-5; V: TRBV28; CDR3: CASSTHRDSNQPQHF; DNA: TGTGCCAGCAGTACCCACAGGGACAGCAATCAGCCCCAGCATTTT
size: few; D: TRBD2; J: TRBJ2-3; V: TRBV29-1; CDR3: CSVEGGLAGADTQYF; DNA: TGCAGCGTTGAGGGGGGACTAGCGGGAGCAGATACGCAGTATTTT
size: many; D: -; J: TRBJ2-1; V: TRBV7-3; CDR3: CASSLTQSRRQQFF; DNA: TGTGCCAGCAGCTTAACTCAGTCTCGTCGGCAGCAGTTCTTC
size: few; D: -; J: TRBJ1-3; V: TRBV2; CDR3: CASSDRGGTIYF; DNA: TGTGCCAGCAGTGACCGGGGGGGCACCATATATTTT
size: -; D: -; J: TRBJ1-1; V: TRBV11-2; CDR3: CASSLDLNTEAFF; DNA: TGTGCCAGCAGCTTAGACCTGAACACTGAAGCTTTCTTT
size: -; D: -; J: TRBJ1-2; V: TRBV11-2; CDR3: CASSSPRAGSYGYTF; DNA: TGTGCCAGCAGCTCGCCCCGGGCAGGGAGCTATGGCTACACCTTC
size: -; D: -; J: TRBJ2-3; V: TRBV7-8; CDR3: CASSRSGRRAATDTQYF; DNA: TGTGCCAGCAGCCGATCCGGGCGCAGGGCTGCAACAGATACGCAGTATTTT
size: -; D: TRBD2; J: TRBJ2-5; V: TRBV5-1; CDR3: CASSPGLAGGSAETQYF; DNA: TGCGCCAGCAGCCCCGGACTAGCGGGGGGTTCAGCAGAGACCCAGTACTTC
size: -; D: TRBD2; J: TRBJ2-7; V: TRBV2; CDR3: CASSRDYLMGF; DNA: TGTGCCAGCAGCCGGGACTACTTGATGGGTTTC
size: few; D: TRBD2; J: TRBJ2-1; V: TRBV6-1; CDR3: CASSEPGLVSNEQFF; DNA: TGTGCCAGCAGTGAACCGGGACTAGTGAGTAATGAGCAGTTCTTC
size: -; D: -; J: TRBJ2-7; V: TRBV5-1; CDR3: CASSSSGTRYEQYF; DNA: TGCGCCAGCAGCTCATCCGGGACCCGCTACGAGCAGTACTTC
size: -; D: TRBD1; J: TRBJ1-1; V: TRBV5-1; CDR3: CASSPGQGVWTEAFF; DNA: TGCGCCAGCAGCCCCGGACAGGGGGTATGGACTGAAGCTTTCTTT
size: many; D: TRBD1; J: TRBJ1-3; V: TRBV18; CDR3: CASSGLTGAFSGNTIYF; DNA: TGTGCCAGCTCCGGACTGACAGGGGCTTTCTCTGGAAACACCATATATTTT
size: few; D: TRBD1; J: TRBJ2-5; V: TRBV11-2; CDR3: CASSRRDRGPQETQYF; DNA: TGTGCCAGCAGCCGGCGGGACAGGGGGCCCCAAGAGACCCAGTACTTC
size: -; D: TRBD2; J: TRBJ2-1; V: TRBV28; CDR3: CASSFGGRALNEQFF; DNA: TGTGCCAGCAGTTTTGGCGGGAGGGCCTTGAATGAGCAGTTCTTC
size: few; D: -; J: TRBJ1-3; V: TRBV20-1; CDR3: CSARPPGSPGTIYF; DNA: TGCAGTGCTAGACCCCCAGGGTCCCCTGGCACCATATATTTT
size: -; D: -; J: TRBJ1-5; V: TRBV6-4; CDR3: CASSLRTDQPQHF; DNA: TGTGCCAGCAGTCTTAGAACGGATCAGCCCCAGCATTTT
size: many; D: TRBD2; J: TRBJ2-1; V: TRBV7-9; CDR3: CASSLSSGTYNEQFF; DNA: TGTGCCAGCAGCTTATCTAGCGGGACGTACAATGAGCAGTTCTTC
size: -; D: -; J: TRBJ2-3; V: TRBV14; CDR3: CASSPHRTRTDTQYF; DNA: TGTGCCAGCAGCCCGCACAGGACGAGAACAGATACGCAGTATTTT
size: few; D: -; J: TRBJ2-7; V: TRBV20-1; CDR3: CSAVHPGPGEQYF; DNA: TGCAGTGCTGTTCACCCGGGTCCGGGCGAGCAGTACTTC
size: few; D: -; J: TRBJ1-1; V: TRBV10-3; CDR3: CAISENRLEAFF; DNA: TGTGCCATCAGTGAGAACAGACTTGAAGCTTTCTTT
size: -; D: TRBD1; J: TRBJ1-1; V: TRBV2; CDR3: CASATQGANTEAFF; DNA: TGTGCCAGCGCAACACAGGGGGCGAACACTGAAGCTTTCTTT
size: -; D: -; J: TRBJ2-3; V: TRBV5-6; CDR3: CASSPQRADTQYF; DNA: TGTGCCAGCAGCCCTCAGCGGGCAGATACGCAGTATTTT
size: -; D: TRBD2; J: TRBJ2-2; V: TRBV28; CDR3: CASSPQKAGGHTGELFF; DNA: TGTGCCAGCAGTCCCCAGAAAGCGGGGGGCCACACCGGGGAGCTGTTTTTT
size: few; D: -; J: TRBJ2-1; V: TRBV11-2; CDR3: CASSLGLNNEQFF; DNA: TGTGCCAGCAGCTTAGGACTAAACAATGAGCAGTTCTTC
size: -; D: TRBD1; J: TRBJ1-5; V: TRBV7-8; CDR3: CASSFSQGGGYQPQHF; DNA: TGTGCCAGCAGCTTTTCCCAGGGGGGCGGTTATCAGCCCCAGCATTTT
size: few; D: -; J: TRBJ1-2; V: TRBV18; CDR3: CASSPQGSDYGYTF; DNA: TGTGCCAGCTCACCCCAGGGGTCGGACTATGGCTACACCTTC
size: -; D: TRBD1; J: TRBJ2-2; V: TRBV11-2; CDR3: CASSLGWTGGTGELFF; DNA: TGTGCCAGCAGCTTAGGATGGACAGGGGGAACCGGGGAGCTGTTTTTT
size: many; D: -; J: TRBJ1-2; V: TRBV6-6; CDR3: CASTGREVVGDGYTF; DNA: TGTGCCAGCACTGGCAGGGAAGTGGTTGGGGATGGCTACACCTTC
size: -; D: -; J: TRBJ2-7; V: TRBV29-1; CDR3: CSVKRLGPRDEQYF; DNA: TGCAGCGTTAAGCGACTAGGCCCTAGGGACGAGCAGTACTTC
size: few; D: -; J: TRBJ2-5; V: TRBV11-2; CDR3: CASSPRTPGETQYF; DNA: TGTGCCAGCAGCCCCCGGACCCCCGGGGAGACCCAGTACTTC
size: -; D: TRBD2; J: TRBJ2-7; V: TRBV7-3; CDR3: CASSIGLAPSYEQYF; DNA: TGTGCCAGCAGCATAGGACTAGCACCATCCTACGAGCAGTACTTC
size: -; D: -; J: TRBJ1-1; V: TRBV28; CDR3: CASSPWDTEAFF; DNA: TGTGCCAGCAGCCCCTGGGACACTGAAGCTTTCTTT
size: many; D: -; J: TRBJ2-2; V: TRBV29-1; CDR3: CSVDRGGNTGELFF; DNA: TGCAGCGTTGACAGGGGAGGCAACACCGGGGAGCTGTTTTTT
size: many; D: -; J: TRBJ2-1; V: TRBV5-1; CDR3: CASSFRPYNEQFF; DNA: TGCGCCAGCAGCTTTAGACCCTACAATGAGCAGTTCTTC
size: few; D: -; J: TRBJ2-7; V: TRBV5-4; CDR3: CASSGTPSYEQYF; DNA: TGTGCCAGCAGCGGGACCCCCTCCTACGAGCAGTACTTC